One and the same sample provided the 5 T cell receptor beta chains below, sequenced in a study of T cell responses to AZD1222 COVID-19 vaccine. TCRdb's table, derived via immunoSEQ multiplex PCR, lists solely in-frame clones and lacks some. The repertoire holds 95,000 to 150,000 clones, with 89% as singletons. Here the sequenced sample was peripheral blood, taken on day 0 of AZD1222 vaccination. The receptors were gathered from an adult in good health.

This clone has only one observation. The chain couples TRBV3-1 (or the pseudogene TRBV3-2) to TRBJ2-1; the D is unclear. The CDR3 totals 13 residues. The V end lost 4 bases, the J end lost 8 bases, and 12 bases lay between the germline ends. Germline CDR1 LGHDT, CDR2 YNNKEL (reference sequence). The CDR3 is CASSPSRGHEQFF. The CDR3 coding sequence is TGTGCCAGCAGCCCTTCCCGCGGCCATGAGCAGTTCTTC.

V is TRBV27 and J is TRBJ1-1; 8 nucleotides match TRBD1. This CDR3 comprises 12 residues. Germline loops: CDR1 MNHEY, CDR2 SMNVEV (reference sequence). Trimming removed 8 bases from V and 4 bases from J; junction bases left unmatched: 3. The CDR3 region is CASGRGPTEAFF. The CDR3 bases are TGTGCCAGCGGCAGGGGGCCCACTGAAGCTTTCTTT.

The rearrangement links TRBV4-2 to TRBJ1-2, with D possibly being TRBD1 (5 bases). Germline V gene data show CDR1 as LGHNA and CDR2 as YNFKEQ. V dropped 1 base and J dropped 7 bases, with 13 bases sitting between them. This CDR3 region has 14 residues. The CDR3 protein is CASSQGGREGGYTF. CDR3 DNA sequence: TGTGCCAGCAGCCAAGGTGGCAGGGAGGGTGGCTACACCTTC.

J is TRBJ2-5 and V is TRBV9, with 9 positions matching TRBD2. Losses at the gene ends were 3 bases for V and 6 bases for J; bases not matched to a gene: 6. The CDR3 is made up of 14 amino acids. Germline assignment: CDR1 SGDLS and CDR2 YYNGEE. The CDR3 DNA is TGTGCCAGCAGCGCACGGACTAGCGAAAAGACCCAGTACTTC. It specifies CASSARTSEKTQYF.

The chain combines TRBV6-4 with TRBJ1-1; D may be TRBD1 (6 bases). There are 13 residues in the CDR3. V was clipped by 3 bases and J by 4 bases, with 9 bases between them. The V gene's germline CDR1 is MRHNA and CDR2 SNTAGT. The DNA for the CDR3 is TGTGCCAGCAGTGAAACCAGGGGCACTGAAGCTTTCTTT. It specifies CASSETRGTEAFF.